Each of the 14 T cell receptor beta chains below was sequenced from the same sample in a study of T cell changes during pregnancy in multiple sclerosis. This table comes from immunoSEQ multiplex PCR, and its TCRdb copy is limited to in-frame clones, with some not included. This table holds approximately 40,000 clones, around 90% found once. Source: CD4+ T cells from peripheral blood mononuclear cells, taken in the first trimester of pregnancy. The source of these receptors is a female donor with multiple sclerosis, enrolled in a pregnancy study.

The chain is built from TRBV19 and TRBJ2-5; D may be TRBD1 (5 bases). The CDR3 consists of 14 residues. V was cut by 6 bases and J by 7 bases, with 18 bases left in between. Germline V lookup: CDR1 LNHDA, CDR2 SQIVND (reference sequence). The CDR3 nucleotides are TGTGCCAGTAGCCCCGAGCCCGGGCAGGGGACCCAGTACTTC. Translated: CASSPEPGQGTQYF. Full variable domain (missing parts from reference TRBV19 and TRBJ2-5): DGGITQSPKYLFRKEGQNVTLSCEQNLNHDAMYWYRQDPGQGLRLIYYSQIVNDFQKGDIAEGYSVSREKKESFPLTVTSAQKNPTAFYLCASSPEPGQGTQYFGPGTRLLVL.

The V and J genes are TRBV5-4 and TRBJ2-1; 10 nucleotides agree with TRBD2. The trim removed 4 bases at V and 5 bases at J, leaving 12 bases unmatched. CDR3 length: 17 amino acids. The germline V gene has CDR1 SGHNT and CDR2 YYREEE (reference sequence). The CDR3 here is CASSSSPRSGRHNEQFF. The CDR3 DNA sequence: TGTGCCAGCAGCAGCAGCCCTCGTAGCGGGAGGCACAATGAGCAGTTCTTC.

The chain has TRBV5-4 and TRBJ2-1; 8 nucleotides line up with TRBD2. The CDR3 is 13 amino acids. Losses at the gene ends were 4 bases for V and 5 bases for J; bases not matched to a gene: 2. Germline values: CDR1 SGHNT, CDR2 YYREEE (reference sequence). The CDR3 loop is CASSELADNEQFF. CDR3 in DNA: TGTGCCAGCAGCGAACTAGCGGACAATGAGCAGTTCTTC.

The chain links TRBV9 to TRBJ2-3; 9 bases align to TRBD1. J was trimmed by 2 bases and V by 3 bases; bases with no gene match: 7. The CDR3 has 16 amino acids. Germline V lookup: CDR1 SGDLS, CDR2 YYNGEE. This CDR3 is CASSERQGVTTDTQYF. The CDR3 nucleotides are TGTGCCAGCAGCGAAAGACAGGGGGTAACCACAGATACGCAGTATTTT.

The V gene is TRBV6-1, the J gene TRBJ1-6, with TRBD1 as a possible D gene (5 bases). This CDR3 spans 13 amino acids. The germline CDR1 and CDR2 sequences are MNHNS and SASEGT. Trimming cost V 6 bases and J 5 bases, with 8 bases left between them. The CDR3 protein is CASRGADNSPLHF. CDR3 in DNA: TGTGCCAGCAGAGGGGCCGATAATTCACCCCTCCACTTT.

This clone appeared a single time. This sequence joins TRBV5-8 and TRBJ2-7, with D possibly matching TRBD1 (6 bases). V was pared by 0 bases and J by 6 bases, with 16 bases between. The V gene's germline CDR1 is SGHTS and CDR2 YDEGEE. There are 15 residues in the CDR3. CDR3 loop: CASSLAGDGWREQYF. CDR3 nucleotides: TGTGCCAGCAGCTTGGCAGGGGACGGATGGCGCGAGCAGTACTTC.

The DNA of the CDR3 is TGTGCCAGCAGCTCGTCGACAGGGTTATATGAAAAACTGTTTTTT. The encoded protein is CASSSSTGLYEKLFF. The genes are TRBV7-9 and TRBJ1-4, with 7 bases identical to TRBD1. This CDR3 is 15 amino acids long. With 4 bases clipped from V and 6 bases from J, the junction kept 8 bases outside the gene matches. The germline V gene has CDR1 SEHNR and CDR2 FQNEAQ (reference sequence). Based on the CDR3 plus reference TRBV7-9 and TRBJ1-4, the full variable domain is DTGVSQNPRHKITKRGQNVTFRCDPISEHNRLYWYRQTLGQGPEFLTYFQNEAQLEKSRLLSDRFSAERPKGSFSTLEIQRTEQGDSAMYLCASSSSTGLYEKLFFGSGTQLSVL.

The chain recombines TRBV7-2 with TRBJ2-1, with 10 bases identical to TRBD2. CDR3 length equals 16 residues. Germline V lookup: CDR1 SGHTA, CDR2 FQGNSA. V shed 5 bases, J shed 3 bases, and the junction held 7 bases outside the gene matches. This CDR3 is CASSPQRGGDYNEQFF. DNA for the CDR3: TGTGCCAGCAGCCCTCAGCGGGGGGGGGACTACAATGAGCAGTTCTTC.

The chain uses TRBV2 and TRBJ2-2; D ambiguous. CDR1 and CDR2 (germline): SNHLY, FYNNEI. The CDR3 loop spans 14 amino acids. Trimming removed 7 bases from V and 3 bases from J, with 12 bases in between. This CDR3 is CASKAWSYTGELFF. CDR3 DNA sequence: TGTGCCAGCAAGGCGTGGAGCTACACCGGGGAGCTGTTTTTT.

CDR3: CASSLSPSDTSFHKNIQYF. In DNA, the CDR3 is TGTGCCAGCAGTTTATCCCCTAGCGACACCAGCTTTCACAAAAACATTCAGTACTTC. The chain has TRBV28 and TRBJ2-4; D is possibly TRBD2 (6 bases). The V end lost 1 base, the J end lost 3 bases, and 22 bases lay between the germline ends. The CDR3 has 19 residues. Germline V CDR1 and CDR2: MDHEN, SYDVKM.

The chain combines TRBV7-2 with TRBJ1-2, with TRBD1 identical over 8 bases. CDR3 length equals 15 residues. With V trimmed by 2 bases and J by 3 bases, 5 bases remained unmatched. From germline, CDR1 is SGHTA and CDR2 FQGNSA. The CDR3 here is CASSLSTGEYYGYTF. The CDR3 nucleotides are TGTGCCAGCAGCTTATCGACAGGGGAGTACTATGGCTACACCTTC.

The J gene is TRBJ1-1, the V gene TRBV5-1; 7 bases agree with TRBD1. From germline, CDR1 is SGHRS and CDR2 YFSETQ. Unmatched junction bases numbered 9, after V lost 4 bases and J lost 3 bases. This CDR3 spans 15 amino acids. The CDR3 reads CASSQTGQPHTEAFF. In DNA form, the CDR3 reads TGCGCCAGCAGCCAGACGGGACAGCCCCACACTGAAGCTTTCTTT.

DNA of the CDR3: TGTGCCAGCAGTGAAGCCGGGACAGGGGGAGAGACCCAGTACTTC. Amino acids: CASSEAGTGGETQYF. This chain uses TRBV6-1 with TRBJ2-5; 11 nucleotides match TRBD1. From germline, CDR1 is MNHNS and CDR2 SASEGT. V trimming: 0 bases; J trimming: 4 bases; junction bases outside the gene matches: 1. This CDR3 spans 15 amino acids.

V gene TRBV7-2 combines with J gene TRBJ2-7; D is possibly TRBD1 (7 bases). CDR1 and CDR2 (germline): SGHTA, FQGNSA. CDR3 length: 14 amino acids. V dropped 5 bases and J dropped 2 bases, with 13 bases sitting between them. The CDR3 nucleotides read TGTGCCAGCAGCCCCGGGGGACAGCCCTACGAGCAGTACTTC. Amino acids: CASSPGGQPYEQYF.